Reported below is one T cell receptor beta chain. Antigen: not known. The treatment: roughly ten-day PBMC culture with coronavirus spike peptide pools or control peptides (ViraFEST assay). Cultured CD4+ T cell DNA was sequenced using the Oncomine TCR Beta short-read assay. Each CDR3 protein is one row after TCRdb ran MiXCR on the PCR reads. The sample records fewer than 10,000 distinct CDR3 sequences, more than 20% being singletons. This record belongs to a study of vaccination and CD4 T cells after COVID-19. For the study at large: The post-vaccine samples came a median about 70 days after dose two (range 14 to 241).

The length of the CDR3 is 15 residues. The V and J ends lost 2 bases and 3 bases respectively, with 10 bases between them. CDR1 MNHEY and CDR2 SVGAGI come from the germline V gene. The sequenced sample consisted of cultured CD4+ T cells from blood. The TCR sequence derives from a human donor with COVID-19. The chain uses TRBV6-5 and TRBJ2-2, with D perhaps matching TRBD1 (6 bases). CDR3 in DNA: TGTGCCAGCAGTTACGCAGGGGTATACACCGGGGAGCTGTTTTTT. Translating it yields CASSYAGVYTGELFF.